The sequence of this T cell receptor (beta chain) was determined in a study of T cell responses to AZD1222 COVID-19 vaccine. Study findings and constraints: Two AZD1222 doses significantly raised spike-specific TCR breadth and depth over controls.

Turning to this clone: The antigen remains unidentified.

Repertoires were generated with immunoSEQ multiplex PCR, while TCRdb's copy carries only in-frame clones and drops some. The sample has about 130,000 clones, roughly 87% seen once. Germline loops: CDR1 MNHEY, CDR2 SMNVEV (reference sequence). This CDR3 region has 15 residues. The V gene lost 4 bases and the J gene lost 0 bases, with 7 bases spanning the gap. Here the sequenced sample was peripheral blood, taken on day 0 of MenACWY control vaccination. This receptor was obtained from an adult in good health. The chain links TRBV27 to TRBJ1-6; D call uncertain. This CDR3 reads CASSSLYSYNSPLHF. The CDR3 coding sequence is TGTGCCAGCAGTTCCCTGTACTCCTATAATTCACCCCTCCACTTT.